The 11 T cell receptor beta chains reported below all come from one sample, sequenced in a study of T cells in Graves' hyperthyroidism and ophthalmopathy (dated by TCRdb to between 2018 and 2021). Libraries were made using multiplex PCR. TCRdb names Illumina HiSeq 2000 as the instrument used. Amplification of TCR beta CDR3 regions was carried out from RNA transcripts. The first round of RT-PCR for the TCR CDR3 was performed with the HTBI primer set and the Qiagen OneStep RT-PCR kit. TCRdb passed the public sequencing reads through fastp at Q25 and MiXCR, retaining productive beta sequences. Each CDR3 protein appears once, grouped with its most common genes and DNA. In all, the sample holds approximately 330,000 distinct CDR3 sequences, and under 25% of those were seen once. The biggest ten clones account for 50% of the sample. Sequenced material: blood. The source is a woman aged 50 to 60 with Graves' hyperthyroidism.

The rearrangement uses TRBV28 and TRBJ1-2, with no clear D. The germline V gene has CDR1 MDHEN and CDR2 SYDVKM. V was trimmed by 10 bases and J by 3 bases, leaving 6 bases between them. This CDR3 has 10 residues. The CDR3 protein is CANRDYGYTF. The CDR3 DNA follows: TGTGCCAACCGGGACTATGGCTACACCTTC.

In its sample, this clonotype was seen many times. This chain uses TRBV7-2 with TRBJ2-7, with 8 bases matching TRBD1. This CDR3 comprises 15 residues. Per the germline V gene, CDR1 is SGHTA and CDR2 is FQGNSA. The ends lost 4 bases at V and 5 bases at J; junction bases unmatched: 10. CDR3 region: CASSSDSGGGNEQYF. The CDR3 DNA sequence: TGTGCCAGCAGCTCAGACTCAGGGGGCGGGAACGAGCAGTACTTC.

This clonotype has a count of ten or more. The chain recombines TRBV11-3 with TRBJ2-5; TRBD2 agrees at 8 bases. V lost 5 bases and J lost 5; bases outside the gene matches: 10. From germline, CDR1 is SGHNT and CDR2 YENEEA. There are 15 residues in the CDR3. The CDR3 region is CASSPKAGVGETQYF. The CDR3 nucleotides read TGTGCCAGCAGCCCAAAAGCGGGAGTGGGGGAGACCCAGTACTTC.

V and J are TRBV20-1 and TRBJ1-2, with 9 bases fitting TRBD1. Germline V lookup: CDR1 DFQATT, CDR2 SNEGSKA (reference sequence). J was trimmed by 8 bases and V by 5 bases; bases with no gene match: 18. The CDR3 has 16 residues. In DNA, the CDR3 is TGCAGTGCTCGCCTCTACAGGGGGCGCGGGGGTGGCGGCTACACCTTC. Amino acids: CSARLYRGRGGGGYTF.

The genes are TRBV10-3 and TRBJ2-3, with D tentatively TRBD1 (5 bases). V dropped 4 bases and J dropped 8 bases, with 10 bases sitting between them. From germline, CDR1 is ENHRY and CDR2 SYGVKD. This CDR3 has 12 residues. In nucleotides, the CDR3 is TGTGCCATCAGTGTACAGGCGTCTACGCAGTATTTT. Translation: CAISVQASTQYF.

This clonotype was picked up many times. The chain combines TRBV5-1 with TRBJ2-1, with D perhaps matching TRBD1 or TRBD2 (5 bases each). This CDR3 comprises 15 residues. V was shortened by 4 bases and J by 6 bases, with 17 bases between the two germline ends. Germline CDR1 reads SGHRS; CDR2 reads YFSETQ. CDR3 amino acids: CASSPSGLGGNEQFF. For the CDR3, the DNA is TGCGCCAGCAGCCCGAGCGGCCTTGGGGGCAATGAGCAGTTCTTC.

This clonotype has ten or more counts. The V and J genes are TRBV30 and TRBJ1-6; possible D gene TRBD1, 5 bases. The CDR3 spans 15 residues. V was clipped by 0 bases and J by 1 base, with 7 bases between them. Germline V CDR1 and CDR2: GTSNPN, SVGIG (reference sequence). CDR3 sequence: CAWSVTGSYNSPLHF. CDR3 bases: TGTGCCTGGAGTGTAACAGGATCCTATAATTCACCCCTCCACTTT.

There are many counts of this clonotype. This chain connects TRBV10-3 to TRBJ1-5; D is possibly TRBD1 (5 bases). Germline assignment: CDR1 ENHRY and CDR2 SYGVKD. The CDR3 is made up of 15 amino acids. V was pared by 2 bases and J by 0 bases, with 8 bases between. CDR3 coding DNA: TGTGCCATCAGTGAGGGGGGTGTTAGCAATCAGCCCCAGCATTTT. It specifies CAISEGGVSNQPQHF.

This clonotype was found many times. The chain employs TRBV15 and TRBJ2-3; 7 bases align to TRBD2. CDR3 length equals 17 residues. The germline V gene encodes CDR1 LNHNV and CDR2 YYDKDF (reference sequence). V dropped 0 bases and J dropped 1; count of bases not matched to a gene: 7. The chain's CDR3 is CATSRDLSGTGTDTQYF. The CDR3, as DNA: TGTGCCACCAGCAGAGATCTCAGCGGGACCGGCACAGATACGCAGTATTTT.

This clonotype was seen at least ten times. This chain joins TRBV11-2 and TRBJ2-7; D tentatively fits TRBD1 or TRBD2 (6 bases each). The V gene's germline CDR1 is SGHAT and CDR2 FQNNGV. V lost 5 bases and J 6 bases, leaving 17 bases between the germline ends. This CDR3 is built from 14 residues. CDR3 residues: CASSQVQGLGEQYF. In nucleotides, the CDR3 is TGTGCCAGCAGCCAGGTACAGGGACTTGGCGAGCAGTACTTC.

In this sample, this clonotype turned up many times. The CDR3 DNA is TGCAGTGCTAGAGATGGCGCAGGGGGCAATCAGCCCCAGCATTTT. Encoded protein: CSARDGAGGNQPQHF. The chain has TRBV20-1 and TRBJ1-5; weak D call: TRBD1 (6 bases). Germline V gene data show CDR1 as DFQATT and CDR2 as SNEGSKA (reference sequence). V was cut by 0 bases and J by 2 bases, with 11 bases left in between. This CDR3 spans 15 amino acids.